This TCR beta chain was identified in a study of post-analysis software for immune sequencing data. Overall study findings and caveats: Controls had lower frequencies than patients of about 5 TRBV segments, which included TRBV5-6, TRBV5-1 and TRBV20-1.

The CDR3 runs 16 residues. J was trimmed by 0 bases and V by 2 bases; bases with no gene match: 4. CDR1 and CDR2 (germline): SGHVS, FQNEAQ. Prepared libraries of TCR beta cDNA carried unique molecular identifiers. In TCRdb, the PCR reads were re-called with MiXCR into one record per CDR3 protein. Of some 800,000 distinct CDR3 sequences in the sample, around 46% were seen once. Concerning this clonotype itself: Its antigen is not identified.

This sequence originates from a girl between 5 and 17 years old with multiple sclerosis. Sequences were obtained from blood. This rearrangement joins TRBV7-8 to TRBJ1-3, with 7 nucleotides matching TRBD1. Written as DNA, the CDR3 is TGTGCCAGCAGCTTAAGGGGGCTCGTCTCTGGAAACACCATATATTTT. Amino acids: CASSLRGLVSGNTIYF.